This T cell receptor (beta chain) was obtained from a study of shared clonotypes between healthy human individuals. The CDR3 is 12 amino acids. The V end was cut by 4 bases, the J end by 11 bases, with 12 bases between. Germline loops: CDR1 MGHRA, CDR2 YSYEKL. Measured with immunoSEQ multiplex PCR; TCRdb has only the in-frame clones, and not every one. The table records 2 million to 3 million clones, over 85% of them present only once. To note about this clone: The antigen is not known.

Study outcomes and limitations: Estimated richness values were generally larger in naive subsets than in memory subsets.

The rearrangement uses TRBV4-1 and TRBJ2-1; tentatively, D is TRBD1 or TRBD2 (5 bases each). The specimen was naive CD4+ T cells from PBMCs. Subset reported: CD45RA+ positively selected. This clonotype was sampled from a man younger than 35 in good health. Some clones in this sample may be carry-over from other donors' samples. Written as DNA, the CDR3 is TGCGCCAGCAGCCCTACTTCGGGGCAGCAGTTCTTC. Protein product: CASSPTSGQQFF.